This T cell receptor (beta chain) was retrieved from a study of blood T cell repertoires in COVID-19 (TCRdb year 2020). Looking at the study overall: Collaborator samples came from the United States, Italy and Spain and covered acute and convalescent phases of COVID-19. The prospective study material was composed of cDNA or gDNA derived from T cells, B-cell-depleted T cells, or PBMCs. The dataset comprised deeply sampled blood TCRbeta repertoires from subjects exposed to, actively infected with, or recovered from COVID-19. The repertoires were released in a freely available public database intended as a resource for research on the immune response to SARS-CoV-2. Samples came from the ongoing ImmuneRACE study (first 160 participants) plus 1,254 subjects from 6 global collaborators. A de-identified subject ID, COVID-19 status, age in years and sex were almost always included in the sample metadata. HLA class I and class II types, where available, came from metadata supplied by the sample provider rather than from assay-based typing. Here is what the overall study found, with its caveats: The amount of clinical and demographic metadata varied by source and participant and was provided uncurated.

The germline ends are 9 bases apart after V is trimmed by 6 bases and J by 1 base. Taken from cysteine to phenylalanine, the CDR3 has 13 residues. Only the CDR3 region is kept as DNA, spanning 39 bases read in frame from base 1. CDR1 and CDR2 are drawn from the germline V gene: MRHNA, SNTAGT. Concerning this clone: Its antigen is unknown. Base qualities are missing; no much larger clone stands one base away.

TCRbeta CDR3 regions were amplified from genomic DNA by means of the immunoSEQ Assay, a bias-controlled multiplex PCR. The source study handled its data this way. The number of nucleated cells in each sample was estimated from the amplification of reference gene primers within the assay. Sequence reads were collapsed and filtered to measure the absolute abundance of every unique TCRbeta CDR3 rearrangement. For each sample, productive Simpson clonality was calculated by taking the square root of Simpson's diversity index across productive rearrangements. The table comes from immuneACCESS by way of TCRdb, which keeps in-frame sequences with V and J called. Part of the clones is missing from these tables; in studies checked, under half for an unresolved V gene and the rest for unknown reasons. V and J calls and clone size come straight from that table; D and trimming were deduced from the DNA. Recorded for this sample are around 300,000 clones; about 89% of them occurred a single time. 0.94% of the sample is taken by the ten largest.

Another Seattle source contributed samples from volunteer blood donors who had recovered from COVID-19. Collaborating institutions collected whole blood in K2EDTA tubes following their own protocols. For TCRbeta analysis, collaborators shipped samples in one of three forms: frozen whole blood, isolated PBMCs, or DNA extracted from either of those sample types. Sequencing was carried out using peripheral blood. The chain employs TRBV6-4 and TRBJ1-1; TRBD1 is a possible D gene, resting on 5 matching bases. This receptor was taken from a woman aged 40 to 50 who had recovered from COVID-19. The nucleotides are TGTGCCAGCAGGAAACAGGAGAACACTGAAGCTTTCTTT. The translation is CASRKQENTEAFF.